The 20 T cell receptor beta chains presented below share a single source sample, sequenced in a study of blood T cell repertoires in COVID-19. TCRdb's table, derived via immunoSEQ multiplex PCR, lists solely in-frame clones and lacks some. The sample consists of about 360,000 clones, roughly 90% of them appearing once. Sequencing was carried out using peripheral blood. The receptors were sampled from a woman aged 55 to 70 with COVID-19, enrolled during active disease.

The V call is TRBV9, the J call TRBJ2-3; TRBD2 matches at 14 bases. V gave up 0 bases and J gave up 2 bases; unmatched junction bases: 8. CDR1 is SGDLS and CDR2 is YYNGEE in the germline V gene. This CDR3 comprises 19 residues. The CDR3 DNA reads as TGTGCCAGCAGCGTAGATGAGACTAGCGGGGGGGCGTACACAGATACGCAGTATTTT. Its translation is CASSVDETSGGAYTDTQYF.

This clone was picked up a small number of times. The V call is TRBV9, the J call TRBJ1-2; no clear D gene. The germline V gene has CDR1 SGDLS and CDR2 YYNGEE. V dropped 4 bases and J dropped 0 bases, with 7 bases sitting between them. This CDR3 is built from 13 residues. CDR3: CASSQNSNYGYTF. The CDR3 coding sequence is TGTGCCAGCAGCCAGAATTCTAACTATGGCTACACCTTC.

The CDR3 reads CAWSPRNRDRLGAEAFF. The CDR3 DNA is TGTGCCTGGAGTCCCCGGAATAGGGACAGGTTGGGGGCTGAAGCTTTCTTT. The V and J genes are TRBV30 and TRBJ1-1; 8 nucleotides match TRBD1. From germline, CDR1 is GTSNPN and CDR2 SVGIG (reference sequence). After removal of 2 bases from V and 6 bases from J, the junction contained 17 bases not matched to a gene. The CDR3 spans 17 residues.

V usage is TRBV6-2 or TRBV6-3 and J usage is TRBJ1-3, with D maybe TRBD1 (5 bases). The CDR3 length is 14 residues. Trimming took 6 bases from V and 4 from J, leaving 13 bases between them. The germline V gene encodes CDR1 MNHEY and CDR2 SVGEGT. CDR3 residues: CASSPAGGGNTIYF. The CDR3 DNA is TGTGCCAGCAGCCCGGCGGGGGGAGGAAACACCATATATTTT.

This clone was found once. The chain joins TRBV28 to TRBJ1-2; tentatively, D is TRBD1 (5 bases). Between the trimmed V and J ends, which lost 4 bases and 8 bases, there was a span of 14 bases. CDR1 and CDR2 from the germline V gene are MDHEN and SYDVKM. This CDR3 has 13 residues. This CDR3 is CASSSGTGEGYTF. The DNA of the CDR3 is TGTGCCAGCAGTTCCGGGACGGGAGAGGGCTACACCTTC.

The rearrangement links TRBV3-1 (or the pseudogene TRBV3-2) to TRBJ2-7; 10 nucleotides line up with TRBD1. After removal of 5 bases from V and 6 bases from J, the junction contained 10 bases not matched to a gene. The CDR3 is made up of 15 amino acids. Germline lookup yields CDR1 LGHDT and CDR2 YNNKEL (reference sequence). CDR3 protein: CASSGTGTGAGEQYF. The CDR3 DNA is TGTGCCAGCAGCGGAACCGGGACAGGGGCTGGCGAGCAGTACTTC.

The rearrangement joins TRBV20-1 to TRBJ2-3; no reliable D call. Deletions cut 6 bases from V and 6 bases from J, with 7 bases between. Germline CDR1 is DFQATT and CDR2 is SNEGSKA (reference sequence). The CDR3 sequence is 10 residues long. Here the CDR3 reads CSAPRDTQYF. CDR3 coding DNA: TGCAGTGCCCCGAGGGATACGCAGTATTTT.

V is TRBV30 and J is TRBJ1-3; 7 nucleotides align to TRBD1. V lost 4 bases to trimming and J lost 3 bases; unmatched junction nucleotides: 9. From germline, CDR1 is GTSNPN and CDR2 SVGIG (reference sequence). The CDR3 spans 15 residues. The CDR3 sequence: CAWTKDRVSGNTIYF. In nucleotides, the CDR3 is TGTGCCTGGACAAAAGACAGGGTCAGTGGAAACACCATATATTTT. The complete variable domain, with remaining parts taken from reference TRBV30 and TRBJ1-3, reads SQTIHQWPATLVQPVGSPLSLECTVEGTSNPNLYWYRQAAGRGLQLLFYSVGIGQISSEVPQNLSASRPQDRQFILSSKKLLLSDSGFYLCAWTKDRVSGNTIYFGEGSWLTVV.

This rearrangement joins TRBV6-5 to TRBJ2-1; D might be TRBD2 (6 bases). Germline assignment: CDR1 MNHEY and CDR2 SVGAGI. The CDR3 consists of 15 residues. V was pared by 6 bases and J by 3 bases, with 15 bases between. The CDR3 coding sequence is TGTGCCAGCAGGCCAGCGGGTCTTGTCTACAATGAGCAGTTCTTC. It translates to CASRPAGLVYNEQFF.

For the CDR3, the DNA is TGTGCCAGCAGCCTGGGACTTGCCTACGAGCAGTACTTC. Translating gives CASSLGLAYEQYF. The V call is TRBV7-3, the J call TRBJ2-7; D may be TRBD2 (6 bases). V lost 5 bases and J 2 bases, leaving 10 bases between the germline ends. This CDR3 contains 13 residues. In germline, CDR1 is SGHTA, CDR2 FQGTGA.

The chain carries TRBV3-1 (or the pseudogene TRBV3-2) and TRBJ2-2; the match to TRBD2 covers 8 bases. The CDR3 spans 19 residues. V was clipped by 3 bases and J by 4 bases; unmatched bases: 16. Germline-derived CDR1 and CDR2 are LGHDT and YNNKEL (reference sequence). This CDR3 reads CASSQTPRRGGPPTGELFF. The CDR3 DNA reads as TGTGCCAGCAGCCAGACTCCCAGACGGGGGGGACCACCCACCGGGGAGCTGTTTTTT.

V gene TRBV21-1 combines with J gene TRBJ1-2. TRBV21-1 is a known pseudogene. The CDR3 has 15 residues. The CDR3 region is CASSATRRTSYGYTF. DNA for the CDR3: TGTGCCAGCAGCGCTACTAGGCGAACCTCGTATGGCTACACCTTC.

The V and J genes are TRBV13 and TRBJ1-1, with 11 bases aligning to TRBD1. Germline assignment: CDR1 PRHDT and CDR2 FYEKMQ (reference sequence). V shed 4 bases and J 2 bases; nucleotides not matched to a gene: 6. The CDR3 sequence is 16 residues long. The CDR3 loop reads CASSSGQGAFNTEAFF. In DNA form, the CDR3 reads TGTGCCAGCAGCTCCGGACAGGGGGCCTTCAACACTGAAGCTTTCTTT.

Only one count was recorded for this clone. V is TRBV6-5 and J is TRBJ1-4, with 9 bases matching TRBD1. Germline V gene lookup returns CDR1 MNHEY and CDR2 SVGAGI. This CDR3 region has 12 residues. J gave up 5 bases and V 8 bases, and 0 bases lay outside the gene matches. The CDR3 DNA reads TGTGCCAGCGGACAGGGGAATGAAAAACTGTTTTTT. Amino acid sequence: CASGQGNEKLFF.

The rearrangement uses TRBV9 and TRBJ1-5; a weak D match, TRBD1 (5 bases). Between the trimmed V and J ends, which lost 3 bases and 6 bases, there was a span of 16 bases. The CDR3 is 15 amino acids. CDR1 is SGDLS, CDR2 YYNGEE, per germline. The CDR3 region has the DNA TGTGCCAGCAGCGATACACCCGCGGGGGGTCAGCCCCAGCATTTT. It is translated as CASSDTPAGGQPQHF.

The V call is TRBV30, the J call TRBJ1-4; D not resolved. The V gene lost 0 bases and the J gene lost 4 bases, with 15 bases spanning the gap. This CDR3 is 16 amino acids long. Germline V gives CDR1 GTSNPN, CDR2 SVGIG (reference sequence). The CDR3 loop reads CAWSVPHRGDNEKLFF. The CDR3 nucleotides read TGTGCCTGGAGTGTCCCTCACCGAGGAGATAATGAAAAACTGTTTTTT.

V is TRBV21-1 and J is TRBJ2-3; the table's D call, TRBD1, was not checked against the DNA. TRBV21-1 is a known pseudogene. The CDR3 length is 13 residues. CDR3 residues: CASTGRAVDTQYF. CDR3 DNA sequence: TGTGCCAGCACAGGGCGAGCTGTGGATACGCAGTATTTT.

The rearrangement links TRBV24-1 to TRBJ2-3; maybe TRBD2 (6 bases). Germline CDR1 is KGHDR and CDR2 is SFDVKD. V lost 3 bases to trimming and J lost 0 bases, with 15 bases between them. The CDR3 covers 17 residues. CDR3 region: CATSDAGSAASTDTQYF. The CDR3 nucleotides read TGTGCCACCAGTGATGCGGGGAGTGCGGCTAGCACAGATACGCAGTATTTT.

To note about this clone: Other DNA sequences in this specimen translate into the identical CDR3. V is TRBV2 and J is TRBJ1-2; 10 positions agree with TRBD1. J lost 5 bases, V lost 5 bases, and 5 bases had no gene match. Per the germline V gene, CDR1 is SNHLY and CDR2 is FYNNEI. This CDR3 is 14 amino acids long. The CDR3 region has the DNA TGTGCCAGCAGTCCAGGACAGGGGGGTTATGGCTACACCTTC. Its translation is CASSPGQGGYGYTF.

This rearrangement joins TRBV4-1 to TRBJ2-2; 16 nucleotides line up with TRBD2. This CDR3 region has 14 residues. Per germline, CDR1 MGHRA and CDR2 YSYEKL. J gave up 16 bases and V 4 bases, and 6 bases lay outside the gene matches. The CDR3 nucleotides read TGCGCCAGCAGCCCGGGACTAGCGGGAGGGAAGCCGTTTTTT. Translated, it gives CASSPGLAGGKPFF.